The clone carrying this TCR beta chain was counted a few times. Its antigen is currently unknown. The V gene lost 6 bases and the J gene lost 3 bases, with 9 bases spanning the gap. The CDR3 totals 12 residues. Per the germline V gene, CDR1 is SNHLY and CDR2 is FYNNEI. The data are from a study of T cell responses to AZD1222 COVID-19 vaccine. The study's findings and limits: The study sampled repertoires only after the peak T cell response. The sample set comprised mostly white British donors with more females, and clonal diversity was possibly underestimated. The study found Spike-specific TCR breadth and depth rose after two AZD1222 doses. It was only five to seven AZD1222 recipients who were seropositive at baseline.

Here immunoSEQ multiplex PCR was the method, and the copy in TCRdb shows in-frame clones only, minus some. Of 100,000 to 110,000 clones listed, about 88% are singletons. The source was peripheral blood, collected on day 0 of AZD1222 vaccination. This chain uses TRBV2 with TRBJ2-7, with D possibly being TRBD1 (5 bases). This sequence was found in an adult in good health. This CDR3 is CASRLTVYEQYF. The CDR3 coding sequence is TGTGCCAGCAGGCTGACAGTCTACGAGCAGTACTTC.